A selection of T cell receptor beta chains follows, all from one sample in a study of blood T cell repertoires in COVID-19. The data were produced by immunoSEQ multiplex PCR, yet TCRdb's version contains in-frame clones alone and is incomplete. The sample has some 190,000 clones, over 75% seen once. The sample was peripheral blood. These receptors came from a human donor with active or convalescent COVID-19. The donor label of this sample is uncertain. CDR3s include the opening cysteine and the closing phenylalanine or tryptophan. D genes are given only for firm matches. A row's size may be missing; if present it is once, few, many or a size class.

j_gene	d_gene	abundance	v_gene	CDR3aa	CDR3nt
TRBJ2-1	NA	NA	TRBV5-6	CASSLVGGSYNEQFF	TGTGCCAGCAGCTTGGTAGGGGGCTCCTACAATGAGCAGTTCTTC
TRBJ2-4	TRBD2	NA	TRBV5-4	CASSPHGTSGGAVDIQYF	TGTGCCAGCAGTCCACACGGGACTAGCGGGGGGGCGGTGGACATTCAGTACTTC
TRBJ2-1	TRBD2	NA	TRBV5-1	CASSTTSGYYNEQFF	TGCGCCAGCAGCACGACTAGCGGGTATTACAATGAGCAGTTCTTC
TRBJ1-4	NA	NA	TRBV25-1	CASSEYRGWGQIEKLFF	TGTGCCAGCAGTGAATATAGAGGGTGGGGTCAGATCGAAAAACTGTTTTTT
TRBJ2-5	NA	NA	TRBV30	CAWRGGPETQYF	TGTGCCTGGAGAGGGGGACCAGAGACCCAGTACTTC
TRBJ2-7	NA	once	TRBV11-3	CASSLAGSSTYEQYF	TGTGCCAGCAGCTTAGCCGGGTCATCAACCTACGAGCAGTACTTC
TRBJ1-5	TRBD1	NA	TRBV5-6	CASSPWTGFVNQPQHF	TGTGCCAGCAGCCCCTGGACAGGGTTTGTCAATCAGCCCCAGCATTTT
TRBJ2-6	NA	NA	TRBV12-3/TRBV12-4	CASSTGGANVLTF	TGTGCCAGCAGTACGGGTGGGGCCAACGTCCTGACTTTC
TRBJ2-7	TRBD1	NA	TRBV28	CASSLLTGSYEQYF	TGTGCCAGCAGTTTACTGACAGGGTCCTACGAGCAGTACTTC
TRBJ2-2	TRBD2	many	TRBV2	CASSVGTSGRSPGELFF	TGTGCCAGCAGTGTGGGGACTAGCGGGAGAAGTCCCGGGGAGCTGTTTTTT
TRBJ1-1	NA	few	TRBV2	CASRLQQGMNTEAFF	TGTGCCAGCAGACTACAACAGGGCATGAACACTGAAGCTTTCTTT
TRBJ2-2	TRBD2	NA	TRBV3-1/TRBV3-2	CASSPGLAGGPNTGELFF	TGTGCCAGCAGCCCAGGACTAGCGGGGGGGCCTAACACCGGGGAGCTGTTTTTT
TRBJ1-4	TRBD1	NA	TRBV5-1	CASSSLGDRGEKLFF	TGCGCCAGCAGCTCACTAGGGGACAGGGGTGAAAAACTGTTTTTT
TRBJ2-7	NA	NA	TRBV5-4	CASSLSGLRYEQYF	TGTGCCAGCAGCTTGTCGGGACTCCGCTACGAGCAGTACTTC
TRBJ2-3	NA	NA	TRBV9	CASSGTGLPTDTQYF	TGTGCCAGCAGCGGGACAGGACTACCCACAGATACGCAGTATTTT
TRBJ1-1	NA	few	TRBV19	CASSTGTTNTEAFF	TGTGCCAGTAGTACCGGGACAACGAACACTGAAGCTTTCTTT
TRBJ2-3	NA	NA	TRBV19	CASSIGRGGLLDTQYF	TGTGCCAGTAGTATAGGACGGGGAGGTCTATTAGATACGCAGTATTTT
TRBJ2-7	TRBD2	NA	TRBV5-6	CASSRGGGYEQYF	TGTGCCAGCAGCCGGGGGGGCGGCTACGAGCAGTACTTC
TRBJ2-1	NA	NA	TRBV2	CASTSGYNEQFF	TGTGCCAGCACCAGCGGGTACAATGAGCAGTTCTTC
TRBJ1-2	TRBD1	NA	TRBV24-1	CATSGTGAQRGYTF	TGTGCCACCAGTGGGACAGGGGCCCAGCGTGGCTACACCTTC
TRBJ1-2	TRBD1	NA	TRBV27	CASSLRPDRAGYTF	TGTGCCAGCAGTCTACGACCCGACAGGGCGGGCTACACCTTC
TRBJ2-5	TRBD1	NA	TRBV19	CASRVGGPNQETQYF	TGTGCCAGCAGGGTAGGGGGCCCTAATCAAGAGACCCAGTACTTC
TRBJ2-3	NA	NA	TRBV28	CASSSLRDTQYF	TGTGCCAGCAGCTCCCTCCGGGATACGCAGTATTTT
TRBJ2-1	NA	NA	TRBV4-3	CASSQQDSSYNEQFF	TGCGCCAGCAGCCAACAGGATAGCTCCTACAATGAGCAGTTCTTC
TRBJ2-1	NA	NA	TRBV5-1	CASSLPPYNEQFF	TGCGCCAGCAGCTTGCCCCCATACAATGAGCAGTTCTTC
TRBJ1-5	NA	NA	TRBV27	CASSFGQGNQPQHF	TGTGCCAGCAGTTTCGGTCAGGGGAATCAGCCCCAGCATTTT
TRBJ1-5	NA	NA	TRBV7-8	CASSLLTVSNQPQHF	TGTGCCAGCAGCTTACTGACAGTTAGCAATCAGCCCCAGCATTTT
TRBJ1-1	NA	NA	TRBV10-3	CAISESGARNTEAFF	TGTGCCATCAGTGAGTCGGGAGCTAGGAACACTGAAGCTTTCTTT
TRBJ2-5	TRBD2	NA	TRBV13	CASSPGLGGQETQYF	TGTGCCAGCAGCCCCGGCTTGGGGGGGCAAGAGACCCAGTACTTC
TRBJ2-7	TRBD1	NA	TRBV5-6	CASSFGQGNYEQYF	TGTGCCAGCAGCTTTGGACAGGGGAACTACGAGCAGTACTTC
TRBJ2-5	TRBD1	NA	TRBV9	CASTAQGLSLETQYF	TGTGCCAGCACCGCACAGGGGCTATCTCTAGAGACCCAGTACTTC
TRBJ2-1	TRBD2	NA	TRBV9	CASSPREGLYNEQFF	TGTGCCAGCAGCCCACGGGAGGGCCTATACAATGAGCAGTTCTTC
TRBJ2-5	TRBD2	NA	TRBV18	CASSPPGLAKETQYF	TGTGCCAGCTCACCTCCGGGACTAGCCAAAGAGACCCAGTACTTC
TRBJ2-2	NA	NA	TRBV10-3	CAAYGEDTGELFF	TGTGCCGCATATGGGGAGGACACCGGGGAGCTGTTTTTT
TRBJ2-3	TRBD2	once	TRBV9	CASSVLLSGGGRVDTQYF	TGTGCCAGCAGCGTACTATTATCCGGAGGCGGGAGAGTGGATACGCAGTATTTT
TRBJ1-1	NA	NA	TRBV4-3	CASSQDLSGFNTEAFF	TGCGCCAGCAGCCAAGATCTTTCAGGGTTTAACACTGAAGCTTTCTTT
TRBJ1-3	NA	NA	TRBV5-5	CASSYVPGAGNTIYF	TGTGCCAGCAGTTACGTCCCAGGGGCTGGAAACACCATATATTTT
TRBJ2-7	TRBD2	once	TRBV3-1/TRBV3-2	CASSQEVLAREYEQYF	TGTGCCAGCAGCCAAGAGGTACTAGCGCGCGAGTACGAGCAGTACTTC
TRBJ1-2	NA	NA	TRBV28	CASSFIAPSGGYTF	TGTGCCAGCAGTTTTATTGCTCCGTCTGGCGGCTACACCTTC
TRBJ1-2	TRBD1	NA	TRBV6-5	CASRLGQGSYGYTF	TGTGCCAGCAGACTGGGACAGGGGAGCTATGGCTACACCTTC
TRBJ1-2	NA	once	TRBV28	CASSLKQLNGYGYTF	TGTGCCAGCAGTTTAAAACAGCTAAACGGCTATGGCTACACCTTC
TRBJ1-1	NA	NA	TRBV28	CASSLVGRGEAFF	TGTGCCAGCAGCCTAGTAGGGAGGGGTGAAGCTTTCTTT
TRBJ1-1	TRBD1	NA	TRBV6-1	CASSDLPGQGDTEAFF	TGTGCCAGCAGTGACTTACCGGGACAGGGGGACACTGAAGCTTTCTTT
TRBJ1-2	NA	NA	TRBV30	CAWSPQSYGYTF	TGTGCCTGGAGTCCACAGAGCTATGGCTACACCTTC
TRBJ1-5	TRBD1	NA	TRBV6-2/TRBV6-3	CASSYSDRAPQHF	TGTGCCAGCAGTTACTCGGACAGGGCCCCCCAGCATTTT
TRBJ2-5	NA	few	TRBV3-1/TRBV3-2	CASSQRGGDQETQYF	TGTGCCAGCAGCCAACGGGGTGGGGACCAAGAGACCCAGTACTTC
TRBJ1-2	NA	once	TRBV28	CASSYREIGGYTF	TGTGCCAGCAGTTACAGGGAAATTGGTGGCTACACCTTC
TRBJ2-5	NA	NA	TRBV5-1	CATRQAFQETQYF	TGCGCCACCCGACAGGCGTTTCAAGAGACCCAGTACTTC
TRBJ2-1	TRBD2	NA	TRBV11-2	CASSLDGGGGAGNEQFF	TGTGCCAGCAGCTTAGATGGAGGCGGGGGGGCCGGCAATGAGCAGTTCTTC
TRBJ1-6	NA	NA	TRBV4-2	CASSQQGLGNSPLHF	TGTGCCAGCAGCCAGCAGGGTTTAGGTAATTCACCCCTCCACTTT
TRBJ1-5	NA	NA	TRBV9	CASSVGGESQPQHF	TGTGCCAGCAGCGTAGGGGGGGAAAGTCAGCCCCAGCATTTT